This note documents a single T cell receptor beta chain sequence. Original methodology: Amplification with reference gene primers provided the estimates of nucleated cell counts. This table comes from immunoSEQ multiplex PCR, and its TCRdb copy is limited to in-frame clones, with some not included. V, J and clone size are those of that table, while D and trimming were read from the DNA. The sample includes a few hundred thousand clones, approximately 90% seen only once; the top ten take about 3%. These data come from a study of blood T cell repertoires in COVID-19. Study in general: Sample material is recorded as cDNA or gDNA derived from T cells, B-cell-depleted T cells, or PBMCs.

The clonotype was recovered from a woman aged 25 to 39 with active or convalescent COVID-19. Source material: peripheral blood.

The CDR3: CASSPQTQARTEAFF. The CDR3 DNA sequence: TGTGCCAGCAGCCCTCAAACCCAGGCCCGCACTGAAGCTTTCTTT. The chain employs TRBV14 and TRBJ1-1; D gene uncertain. Deletions cut 4 bases from V and 4 bases from J, with 16 bases between. This CDR3 comprises 15 residues. CDR1 is SGHDN, CDR2 FVKESK, per germline. The entire variable domain, with the rest obtained from reference TRBV14 and TRBJ1-1, is as follows: EAGVTQFPSHSVIEKGQTVTLRCDPISGHDNLYWYRRVMGKEIKFLLHFVKESKQDESGMPNNRFLAERTGGTYSTLKVQPAELEDSGVYFCASSPQTQARTEAFFGQGTRLTVV.